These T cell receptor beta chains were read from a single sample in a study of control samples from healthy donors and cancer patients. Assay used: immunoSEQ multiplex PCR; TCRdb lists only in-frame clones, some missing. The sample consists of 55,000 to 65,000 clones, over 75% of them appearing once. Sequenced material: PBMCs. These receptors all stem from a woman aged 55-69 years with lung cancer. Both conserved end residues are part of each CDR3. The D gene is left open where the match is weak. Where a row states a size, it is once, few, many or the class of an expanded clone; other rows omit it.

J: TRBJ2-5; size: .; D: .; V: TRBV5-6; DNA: TGTGCCAGCAGCTTGCGGAATGGAGAGACCCAGTACTTC; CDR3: CASSLRNGETQYF
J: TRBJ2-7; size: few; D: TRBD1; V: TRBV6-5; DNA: TGTGCCAGCAGTTCCCCGGGACAGAGGATCCTCGAGCAGTACTTC; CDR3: CASSSPGQRILEQYF
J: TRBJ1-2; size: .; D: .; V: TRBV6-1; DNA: TGTGCCAGCAGTGAAACCGGCAGTTTCGATGGCTACACCTTC; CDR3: CASSETGSFDGYTF
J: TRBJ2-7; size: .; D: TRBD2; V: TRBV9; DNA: TGTGCCAGCAGCGTAGAGAGTAGCGGGACCTACGAGCAGTACTTC; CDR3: CASSVESSGTYEQYF
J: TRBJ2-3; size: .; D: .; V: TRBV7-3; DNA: TGTGCCAGCAGCCCAACAGTGCCTAGCACAGATACGCAGTATTTT; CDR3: CASSPTVPSTDTQYF
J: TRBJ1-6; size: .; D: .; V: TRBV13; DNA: TGTGCCAGCAGCGACATGCCCGTGGGTCGGGCATATTCACCCCTCCACTTT; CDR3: CASSDMPVGRAYSPLHF
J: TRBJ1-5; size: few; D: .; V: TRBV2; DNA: TGTGCCAGCGCGGACCGAGAGAGTCAGCCCCAGCATTTT; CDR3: CASADRESQPQHF
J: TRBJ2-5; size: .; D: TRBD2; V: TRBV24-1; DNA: TGTGCCACCAGTGATTTAAAACTAGCGGGGGTAGAGACCCAGTACTTC; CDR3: CATSDLKLAGVETQYF
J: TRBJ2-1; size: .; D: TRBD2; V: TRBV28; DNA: TGTGCCAGCAGTCCCATGACTAGCGGGAGGGCCGGGCAGTTCTTC; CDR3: CASSPMTSGRAGQFF
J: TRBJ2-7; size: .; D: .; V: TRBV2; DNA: TGTGCCAGCAGTAGACAGGCTTCGGGGCAAGGCGAGCAGTACTTC; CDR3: CASSRQASGQGEQYF
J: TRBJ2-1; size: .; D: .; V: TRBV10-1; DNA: TGCGCCAGCAGGTCGCTAGCGAGCGGGGAGCAGTTCTTC; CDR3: CASRSLASGEQFF
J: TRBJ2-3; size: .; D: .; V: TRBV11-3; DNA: TGTGCCAGCAGTCGACACAGGGCAGATACGCAGTATTTT; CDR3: CASSRHRADTQYF
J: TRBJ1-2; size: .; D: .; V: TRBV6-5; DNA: TGTGCCAGCAGTTCCCAACAGGAAAGTCGGCATGGCTACACCTTC; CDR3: CASSSQQESRHGYTF
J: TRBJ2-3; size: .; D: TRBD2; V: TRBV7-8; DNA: TGTGCCAGCAGCTTTGGGCGGGAGGGCCGAGATACGCAGTATTTT; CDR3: CASSFGREGRDTQYF
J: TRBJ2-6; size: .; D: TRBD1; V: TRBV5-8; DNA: TGTGCCAGCAGCTACTACAGGGGGTCTGGGGCCAACGTCCTGACTTTC; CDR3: CASSYYRGSGANVLTF
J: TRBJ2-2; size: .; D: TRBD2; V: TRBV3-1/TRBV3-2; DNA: TGTGCCAGCAGCCAGACTAGCGGGAGTGGAACCGGGGAGCTGTTTTTT; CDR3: CASSQTSGSGTGELFF
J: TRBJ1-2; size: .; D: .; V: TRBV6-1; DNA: TGTGCCAGCAGTGAGGGGCAGAGTCGTGGCTACACCTTC; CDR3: CASSEGQSRGYTF
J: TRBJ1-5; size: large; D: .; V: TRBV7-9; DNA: TGTGCCAGCAGCTCGACTGGTTCAGGCAATCAGCCCCAGCATTTT; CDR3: CASSSTGSGNQPQHF
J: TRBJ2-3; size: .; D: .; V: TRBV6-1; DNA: TGTGCCAGCAGTGAAGGACCTACAGATACGCAGTATTTT; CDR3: CASSEGPTDTQYF
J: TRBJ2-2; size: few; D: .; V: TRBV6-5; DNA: TGTGCCAGCAGTTACACTGGGGGTGTCACCGGGGAGCTGTTTTTT; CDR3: CASSYTGGVTGELFF
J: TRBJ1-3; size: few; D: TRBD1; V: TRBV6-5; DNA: TGTGCCAGCAGTTACGTCCCAGGGGGTTCGGGAAACACCATATATTTT; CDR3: CASSYVPGGSGNTIYF
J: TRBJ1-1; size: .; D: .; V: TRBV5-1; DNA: TGCGCCAGCAGCGTCCAGACAGTGGACGCTGAAGCTTTCTTT; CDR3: CASSVQTVDAEAFF
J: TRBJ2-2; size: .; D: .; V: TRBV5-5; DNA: TGTGCCAGCAGCTTTGGCGGAATTAACACCGGGGAGCTGTTTTTT; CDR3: CASSFGGINTGELFF
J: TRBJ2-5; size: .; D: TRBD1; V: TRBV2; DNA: TGTGCCAGCAGCGACAGGGGCGCCGGGGGCACGCAGACCCAGTACTTC; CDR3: CASSDRGAGGTQTQYF
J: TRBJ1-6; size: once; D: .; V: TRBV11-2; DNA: TGTGCCAGCAGCTTAGGTGACATTTCACCCCTCCACTTT; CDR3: CASSLGDISPLHF
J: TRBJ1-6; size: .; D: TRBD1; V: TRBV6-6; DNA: TGTGCCAGCAGTCCAAGGACAGGGGGAAATTCACCCCTCCACTTT; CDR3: CASSPRTGGNSPLHF
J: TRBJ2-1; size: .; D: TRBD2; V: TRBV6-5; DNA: TGTGCCAGCAGTTACGCGGGAGGGGGGTACAATGAGCAGTTCTTC; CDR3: CASSYAGGGYNEQFF
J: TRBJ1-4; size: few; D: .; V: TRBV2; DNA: TGTGCCAGCAGTTTAACAGCCGGTACATATGAAAAACTGTTTTTT; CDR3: CASSLTAGTYEKLFF
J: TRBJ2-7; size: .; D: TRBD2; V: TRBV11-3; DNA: TGTGCCAGCAGCCCTCACCGGACTAGCTACGAGCAGTACTTC; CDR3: CASSPHRTSYEQYF
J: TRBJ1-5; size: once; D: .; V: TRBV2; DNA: TGTGCCAGCAGTAGGGCAATTTGGCAGCCCCAGCATTTT; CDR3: CASSRAIWQPQHF
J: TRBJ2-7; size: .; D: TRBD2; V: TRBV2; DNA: TGTGCCAGCAGTGTGCAGGGAGCGGGAGGGCCGTACGAGCAGTACTTC; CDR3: CASSVQGAGGPYEQYF
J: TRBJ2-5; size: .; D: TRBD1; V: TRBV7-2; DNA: TGTGCCAGCAGCTTAGCGCAAACAGGGGTAGAGACCCAGTACTTC; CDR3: CASSLAQTGVETQYF
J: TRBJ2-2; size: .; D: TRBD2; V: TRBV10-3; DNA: TGTGCCATCAGTCGGACTAGCGGGGAGATAACCGGGGAGCTGCTTTTT; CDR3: CAISRTSGEITGELLF
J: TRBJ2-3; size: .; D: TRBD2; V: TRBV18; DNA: TGTGCCAGCTCACCTAGGACTAGCGGGGGCCCCCACACAGATACGCAGTATTTT; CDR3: CASSPRTSGGPHTDTQYF
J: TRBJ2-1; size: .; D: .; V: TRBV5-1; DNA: TGCGCCAGCAGCTTGGACTTTCGCTCCTACAATGAGCAGTTCTTC; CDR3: CASSLDFRSYNEQFF
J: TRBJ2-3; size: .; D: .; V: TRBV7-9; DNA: TGTGCCAGCAGCTTAGCCGGAACGGTGGGGACAGATACGCAGTATTTT; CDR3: CASSLAGTVGTDTQYF
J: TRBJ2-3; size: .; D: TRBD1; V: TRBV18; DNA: TGTGCCAGCTCACCGGGACAGGGGGCAGATACGCAGTATTTT; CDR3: CASSPGQGADTQYF
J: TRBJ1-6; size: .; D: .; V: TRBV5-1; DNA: TGCGCCAGTACCCCGTTGACCGGCGATTCACCCCTCCACTTT; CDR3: CASTPLTGDSPLHF
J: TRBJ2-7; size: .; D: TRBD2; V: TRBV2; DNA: TGTGCCAGCGGGTTTAGCGGGGGTTACTCCTACGAGCAGTACTTC; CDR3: CASGFSGGYSYEQYF
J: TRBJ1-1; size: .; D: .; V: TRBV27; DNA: TGTGCCAGCAGTGCTGACCGGAACACTGAAGCTTTCTTT; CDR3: CASSADRNTEAFF
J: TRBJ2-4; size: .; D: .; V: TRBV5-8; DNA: TGTGCCAGCAGCTTGGGGGAAGCCAAAAACATTCAGTACTTC; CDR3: CASSLGEAKNIQYF
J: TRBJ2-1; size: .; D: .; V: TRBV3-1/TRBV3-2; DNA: TGTGCCAGCAGCCCTAGGGGGGGCGATGAGCAGTTCTTC; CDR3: CASSPRGGDEQFF
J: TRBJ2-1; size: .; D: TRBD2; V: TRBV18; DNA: TGTGCCAGCTCACCTCCCCCCCTGATACTAGCGGCGAATGAGCAGTTCTTC; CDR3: CASSPPPLILAANEQFF
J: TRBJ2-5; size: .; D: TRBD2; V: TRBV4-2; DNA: TGTGCCAGCAGCCAAGGAGCCGGGGGGGCCGGGGAGACCCAGTACTTC; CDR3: CASSQGAGGAGETQYF
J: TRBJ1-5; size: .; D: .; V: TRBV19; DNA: TGTGCCAGTAGAAGAGCCGGGACATATAATCAGCCCCAGCATTTT; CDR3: CASRRAGTYNQPQHF